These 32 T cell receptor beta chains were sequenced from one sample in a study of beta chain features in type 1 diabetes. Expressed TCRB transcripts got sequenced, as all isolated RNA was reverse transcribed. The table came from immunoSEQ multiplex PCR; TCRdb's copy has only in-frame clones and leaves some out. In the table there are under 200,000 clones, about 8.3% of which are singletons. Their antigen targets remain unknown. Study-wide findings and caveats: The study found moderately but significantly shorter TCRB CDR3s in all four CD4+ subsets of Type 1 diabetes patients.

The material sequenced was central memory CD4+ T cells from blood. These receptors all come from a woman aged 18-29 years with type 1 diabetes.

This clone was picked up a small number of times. This CDR3 is CASSVGTASTDTQYF. In DNA form, the CDR3 reads TGTGCCAGCAGCGTGGGGACAGCTAGCACAGATACGCAGTATTTT. The V call is TRBV9, the J call TRBJ2-3; TRBD1 aligns across 7 bases. After removal of 2 bases from V and 0 bases from J, the junction contained 3 bases not matched to a gene. This CDR3 is 15 amino acids long. The V gene's germline CDR1 is SGDLS and CDR2 YYNGEE.

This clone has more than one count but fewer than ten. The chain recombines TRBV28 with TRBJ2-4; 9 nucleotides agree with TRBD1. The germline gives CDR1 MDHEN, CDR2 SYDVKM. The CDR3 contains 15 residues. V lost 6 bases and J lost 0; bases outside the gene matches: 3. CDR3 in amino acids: CASRRQGVAKNIQYF. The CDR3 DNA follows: TGTGCCAGCAGGCGACAGGGGGTAGCCAAAAACATTCAGTACTTC.

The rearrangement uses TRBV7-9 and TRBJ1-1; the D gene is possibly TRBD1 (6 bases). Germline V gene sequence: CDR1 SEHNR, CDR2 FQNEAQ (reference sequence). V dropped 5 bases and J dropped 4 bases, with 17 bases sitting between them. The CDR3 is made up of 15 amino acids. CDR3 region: CASSIDTGLTTEAFF. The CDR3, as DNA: TGTGCCAGCAGCATAGATACAGGGCTGACCACTGAAGCTTTCTTT.

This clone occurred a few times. CDR3 region: CASRPDSVSNEQFF. CDR3 sequence (DNA): TGTGCCAGCAGACCGGACAGTGTCAGCAATGAGCAGTTCTTC. The chain recombines TRBV7-2 with TRBJ2-1, with D perhaps TRBD1 (6 bases). The CDR3 sequence is 14 residues long. Germline V lookup: CDR1 SGHTA, CDR2 FQGNSA. Trimming took off 6 bases at V and 6 bases at J, with 15 bases between the two ends.

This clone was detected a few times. CDR3 bases: TGCGCCAGCAGCCAAGATTCGCAGGGAGGGACTAGCGGGGGCCCTTACAATGAGCAGTTCTTC. Protein sequence: CASSQDSQGGTSGGPYNEQFF. The rearrangement uses TRBV4-3 and TRBJ2-1, with 14 positions matching TRBD2. V lost 0 bases and J lost 4; bases outside the gene matches: 14. CDR1 is LGHNA, CDR2 YSLEER, per germline. The length of the CDR3 is 21 residues.

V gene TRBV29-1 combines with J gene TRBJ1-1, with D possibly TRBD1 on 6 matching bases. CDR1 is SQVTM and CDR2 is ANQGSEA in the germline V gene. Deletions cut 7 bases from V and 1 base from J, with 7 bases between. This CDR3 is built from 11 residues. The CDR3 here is CSAGQNTEAFF. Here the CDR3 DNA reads TGCAGCGCGGGACAGAACACTGAAGCTTTCTTT. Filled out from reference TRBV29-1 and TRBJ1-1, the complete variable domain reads SAVISQKPSRDICQRGTSLTIQCQVDSQVTMMFWYRQQPGQSLTLIATANQGSEATYESGFVIDKFPISRPNLTFSTLTVSNMSPEDSSIYLCSAGQNTEAFFGQGTRLTVV.

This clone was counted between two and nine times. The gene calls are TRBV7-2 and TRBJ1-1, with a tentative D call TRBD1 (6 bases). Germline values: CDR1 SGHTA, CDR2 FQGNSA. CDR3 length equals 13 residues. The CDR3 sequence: CAASRGRGTEAFF. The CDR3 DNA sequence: TGTGCAGCTTCCCGCGGGAGGGGGACTGAAGCTTTCTTT.

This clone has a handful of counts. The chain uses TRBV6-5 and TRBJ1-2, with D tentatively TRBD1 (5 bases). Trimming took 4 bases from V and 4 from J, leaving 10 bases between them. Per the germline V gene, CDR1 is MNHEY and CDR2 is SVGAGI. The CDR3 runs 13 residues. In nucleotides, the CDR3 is TGTGCCAGCAGTTCAGACAGCTTCTATGGCTACACCTTC. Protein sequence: CASSSDSFYGYTF.

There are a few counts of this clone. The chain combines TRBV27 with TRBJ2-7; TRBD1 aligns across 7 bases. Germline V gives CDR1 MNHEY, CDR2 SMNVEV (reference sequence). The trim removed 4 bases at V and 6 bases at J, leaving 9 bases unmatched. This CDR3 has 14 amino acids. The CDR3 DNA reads TGTGCCAGCAGTTCGGGACAGAGACAAACCGAGCAGTACTTC. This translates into CASSSGQRQTEQYF.

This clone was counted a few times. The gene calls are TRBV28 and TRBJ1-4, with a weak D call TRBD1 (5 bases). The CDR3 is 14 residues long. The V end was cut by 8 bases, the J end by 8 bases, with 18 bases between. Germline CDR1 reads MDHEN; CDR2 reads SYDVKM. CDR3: CASDSGSDTEKLFF. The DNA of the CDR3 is TGTGCCAGCGATTCCGGGTCGGACACCGAAAAACTGTTTTTT.

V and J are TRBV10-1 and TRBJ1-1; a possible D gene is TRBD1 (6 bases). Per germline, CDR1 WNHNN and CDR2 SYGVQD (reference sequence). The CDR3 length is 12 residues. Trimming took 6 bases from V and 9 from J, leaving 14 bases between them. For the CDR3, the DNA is TGCGCCAGCAGCCCCTTAGGGGGACAAGCTTTCTTT. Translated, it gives CASSPLGGQAFF.

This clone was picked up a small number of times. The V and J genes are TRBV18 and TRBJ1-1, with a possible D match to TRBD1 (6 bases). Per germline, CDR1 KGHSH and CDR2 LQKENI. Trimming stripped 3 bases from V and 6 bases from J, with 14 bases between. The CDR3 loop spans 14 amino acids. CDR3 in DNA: TGTGCCAGCTCACCGCGACAGGAGTACGCTGAAGCTTTCTTT. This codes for CASSPRQEYAEAFF.

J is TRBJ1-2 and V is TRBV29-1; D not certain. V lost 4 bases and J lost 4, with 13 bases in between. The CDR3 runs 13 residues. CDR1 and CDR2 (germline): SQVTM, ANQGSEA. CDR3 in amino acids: CSVGFGSGYGYTF. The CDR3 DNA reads TGCAGCGTTGGGTTCGGGAGCGGCTATGGCTACACCTTC.

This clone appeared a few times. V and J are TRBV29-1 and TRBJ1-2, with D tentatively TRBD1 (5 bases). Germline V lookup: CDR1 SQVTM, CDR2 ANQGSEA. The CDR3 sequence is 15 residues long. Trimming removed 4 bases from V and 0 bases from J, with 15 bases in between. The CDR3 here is CSVGVGASANYGYTF. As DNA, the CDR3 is TGCAGCGTTGGGGTTGGGGCCTCTGCTAACTATGGCTACACCTTC.

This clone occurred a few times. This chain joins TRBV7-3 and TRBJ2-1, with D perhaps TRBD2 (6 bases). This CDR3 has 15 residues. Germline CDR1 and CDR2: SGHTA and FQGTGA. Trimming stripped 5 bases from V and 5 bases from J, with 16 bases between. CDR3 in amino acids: CASSLQDSGNNEQFF. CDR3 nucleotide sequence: TGTGCCAGCAGCCTCCAGGATAGCGGAAACAATGAGCAGTTCTTC.

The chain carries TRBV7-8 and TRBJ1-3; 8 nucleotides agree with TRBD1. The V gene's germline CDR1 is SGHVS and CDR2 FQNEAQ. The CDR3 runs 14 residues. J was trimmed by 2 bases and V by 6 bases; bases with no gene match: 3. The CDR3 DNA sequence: TGTGCCAGCAGTTCGGACAGGGCTGGAAACACCATATATTTT. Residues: CASSSDRAGNTIYF.

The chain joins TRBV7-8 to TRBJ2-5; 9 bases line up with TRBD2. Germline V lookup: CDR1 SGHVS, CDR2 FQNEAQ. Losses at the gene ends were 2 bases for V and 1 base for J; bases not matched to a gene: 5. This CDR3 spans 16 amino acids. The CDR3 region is CASSLFPSGVQETQYF. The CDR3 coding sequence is TGTGCCAGCAGCTTATTTCCTAGCGGGGTCCAAGAGACCCAGTACTTC.

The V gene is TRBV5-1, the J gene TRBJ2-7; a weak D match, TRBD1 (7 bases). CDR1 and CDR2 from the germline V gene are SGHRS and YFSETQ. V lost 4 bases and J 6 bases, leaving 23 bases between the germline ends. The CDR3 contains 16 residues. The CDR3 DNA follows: TGCGCCAGCAGCCTCCTTCCCAGGGGGGACTTCGGCGAGCAGTACTTC. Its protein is CASSLLPRGDFGEQYF.

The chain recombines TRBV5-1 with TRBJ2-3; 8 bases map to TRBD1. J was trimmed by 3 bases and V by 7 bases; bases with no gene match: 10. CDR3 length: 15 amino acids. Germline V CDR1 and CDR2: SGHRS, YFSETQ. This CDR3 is CASRPQGAGTDTQYF. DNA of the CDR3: TGCGCCAGCCGACCCCAGGGGGCCGGAACAGATACGCAGTATTTT.

Here the CDR3 reads CASRMTSGGGETQYF. CDR3 nucleotides: TGTGCCAGCAGAATGACTAGCGGGGGAGGGGAGACCCAGTACTTC. The chain carries TRBV7-2 and TRBJ2-5, with 12 bases matching TRBD2. Germline assignment: CDR1 SGHTA and CDR2 FQGNSA. This CDR3 is built from 15 residues. J was trimmed by 5 bases and V by 6 bases; bases with no gene match: 7.

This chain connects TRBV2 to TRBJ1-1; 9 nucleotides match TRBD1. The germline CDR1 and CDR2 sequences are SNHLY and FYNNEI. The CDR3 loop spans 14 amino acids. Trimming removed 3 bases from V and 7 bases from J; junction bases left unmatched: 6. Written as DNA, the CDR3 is TGTGCCAGCAGTGAGGTTACAGGGGGCGGTGAAGCTTTCTTT. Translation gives CASSEVTGGGEAFF.

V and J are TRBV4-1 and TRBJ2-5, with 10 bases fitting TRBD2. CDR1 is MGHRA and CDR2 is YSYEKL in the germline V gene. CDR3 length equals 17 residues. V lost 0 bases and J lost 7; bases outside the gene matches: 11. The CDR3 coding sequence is TGCGCCAGCAGCCAAGAGTGGAGCGGGGGGGCCATGGTGACCCAGTACTTC. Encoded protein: CASSQEWSGGAMVTQYF.

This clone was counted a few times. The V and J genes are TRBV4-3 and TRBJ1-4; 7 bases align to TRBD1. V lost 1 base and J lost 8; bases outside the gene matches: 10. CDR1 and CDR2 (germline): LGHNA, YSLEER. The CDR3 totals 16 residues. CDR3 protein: CASSQGAATGHEKLFF. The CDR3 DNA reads TGCGCCAGCAGCCAAGGTGCCGCGACAGGGCACGAAAAACTGTTTTTT.

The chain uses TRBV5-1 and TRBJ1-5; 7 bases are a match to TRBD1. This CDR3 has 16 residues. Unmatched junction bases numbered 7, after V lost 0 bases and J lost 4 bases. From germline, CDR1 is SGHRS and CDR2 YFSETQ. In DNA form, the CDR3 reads TGCGCCAGCAGCTTGGGGGACAGACAGGGAAATCAGCCCCAGCATTTT. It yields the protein CASSLGDRQGNQPQHF.

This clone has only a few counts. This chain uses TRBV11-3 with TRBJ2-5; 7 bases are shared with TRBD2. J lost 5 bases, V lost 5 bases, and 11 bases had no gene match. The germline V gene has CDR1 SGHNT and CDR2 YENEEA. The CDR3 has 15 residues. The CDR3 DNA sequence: TGTGCCAGCAGCCTCCGACTAGCCATTAGGGAGACCCAGTACTTC. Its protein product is CASSLRLAIRETQYF.

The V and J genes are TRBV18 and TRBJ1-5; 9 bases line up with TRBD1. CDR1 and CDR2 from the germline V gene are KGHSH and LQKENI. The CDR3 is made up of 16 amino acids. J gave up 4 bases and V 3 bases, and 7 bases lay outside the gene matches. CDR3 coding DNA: TGTGCCAGCTCACCTGGGACAGGGACTTCGAATCAGCCCCAGCATTTT. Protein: CASSPGTGTSNQPQHF.

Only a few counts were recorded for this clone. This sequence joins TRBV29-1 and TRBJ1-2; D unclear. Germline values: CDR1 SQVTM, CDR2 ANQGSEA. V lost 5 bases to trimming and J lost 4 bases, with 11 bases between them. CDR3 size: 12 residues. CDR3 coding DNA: TGCAGCGTTAGTCGAGCATCCTATGGCTACACCTTC. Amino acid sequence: CSVSRASYGYTF.

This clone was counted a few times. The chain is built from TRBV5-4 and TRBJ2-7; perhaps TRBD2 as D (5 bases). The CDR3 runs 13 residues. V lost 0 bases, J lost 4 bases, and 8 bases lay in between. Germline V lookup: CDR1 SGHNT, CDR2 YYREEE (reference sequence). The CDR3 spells CASSLDVAYEQYF. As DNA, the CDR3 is TGTGCCAGCAGCTTGGATGTAGCGTACGAGCAGTACTTC.

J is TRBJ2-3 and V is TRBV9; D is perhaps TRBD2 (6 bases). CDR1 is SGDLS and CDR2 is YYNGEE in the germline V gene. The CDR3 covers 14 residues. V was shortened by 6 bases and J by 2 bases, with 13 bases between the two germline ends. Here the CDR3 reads CASKGGLTTDTQYF. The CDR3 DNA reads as TGTGCCAGCAAGGGAGGACTGACCACAGATACGCAGTATTTT.

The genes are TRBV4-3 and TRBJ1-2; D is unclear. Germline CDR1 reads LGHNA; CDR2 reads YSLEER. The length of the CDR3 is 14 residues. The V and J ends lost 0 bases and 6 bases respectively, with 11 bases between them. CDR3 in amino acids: CASSQERSGNGYTF. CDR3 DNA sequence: TGCGCCAGCAGCCAAGAAAGATCCGGGAATGGCTACACCTTC.

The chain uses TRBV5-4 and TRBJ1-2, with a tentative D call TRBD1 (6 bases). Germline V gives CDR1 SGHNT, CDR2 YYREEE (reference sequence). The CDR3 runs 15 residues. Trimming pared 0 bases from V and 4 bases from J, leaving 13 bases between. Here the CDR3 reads CASSLVQGFGYGYTF. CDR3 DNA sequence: TGTGCCAGCAGCTTGGTTCAGGGGTTTGGCTATGGCTACACCTTC.

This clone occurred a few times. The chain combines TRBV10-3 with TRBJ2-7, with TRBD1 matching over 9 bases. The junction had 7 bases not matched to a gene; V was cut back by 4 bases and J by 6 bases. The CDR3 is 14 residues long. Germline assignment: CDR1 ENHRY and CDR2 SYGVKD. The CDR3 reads CAISGGTGIPEQYF. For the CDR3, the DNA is TGTGCCATCAGTGGGGGGACAGGGATTCCCGAGCAGTACTTC.